The 30 T cell receptor beta chains in this list originate from one sample, sequenced in a study of regulatory T cells in long-lasting Graves disease. Time point in this sample: newly diagnosed GD, antithyroid drugs for less than 3 months. PBMCs were the source of the RNA used for TCR sequencing. Sequencing libraries for TCR beta were prepared with iRepertoire HTBI primers and Arm-PCR of CDR3 regions. MiXCR, applied by TCRdb to the multiplex PCR reads, yields one record per CDR3 protein. Here the sample spans roughly 520,000 distinct CDR3 sequences, more than 10% being singletons. This sample was also put to use in a study of T cells in Graves' hyperthyroidism and ophthalmopathy.

This specimen consisted of peripheral blood mononuclear cells (PBMCs), obtained at new diagnosis, from a patient treated with antithyroid drugs. The receptors shown here come from a woman aged 25 to 39 with Graves disease.

This clonotype was detected many times. This chain links TRBV20-1 with TRBJ1-2; 8 positions match TRBD1. The CDR3 covers 14 residues. Germline loops: CDR1 DFQATT, CDR2 SNEGSKA (reference sequence). After removal of 0 bases from V and 8 bases from J, the junction contained 8 bases not matched to a gene. CDR3 coding DNA: TGCAGTGCTAGAGATGGCGTGGACAGGGAGGGCTACACCTTC. Amino acid sequence: CSARDGVDREGYTF.

A note on this clonotype: An end of the junction does not agree with germline; a read error may underlie this. This rearrangement joins TRBV6-5 to TRBJ2-3; D unclear. CDR1 and CDR2 (germline): MNHEY, SVGAGI. The CDR3 has 15 amino acids. The CDR3 DNA reads as TGTGCCAGCAGTCACTCACCCAGACTGGCTGACTTACAGTATTTT. Translation: CASSHSPRLADLQYF.

This clonotype was observed at least ten times. The gene calls are TRBV6-2 or TRBV6-3 and TRBJ1-5; D might be TRBD1 (6 bases). V gave up 6 bases and J gave up 0 bases, with 12 bases separating them. Germline V CDR1 and CDR2: MNHEY, SVGEGT. The CDR3 has 15 residues. The CDR3 reads CASRSGAHSNQPQHF. DNA of the CDR3: TGTGCCAGCAGATCGGGGGCCCATAGCAATCAGCCCCAGCATTTT.

This clonotype appeared a few times. V and J are TRBV6-2 or TRBV6-3 and TRBJ2-7; 11 bases line up with TRBD1. J was trimmed by 2 bases and V by 10 bases; bases with no gene match: 4. The germline CDR1 and CDR2 sequences are MNHEY and SVGEGT. CDR3 length: 13 residues. The CDR3 is CATGGQGAYEQYF. In nucleotides, the CDR3 is TGTGCCACCGGGGGACAGGGGGCCTACGAGCAGTACTTC.

The chain has TRBV11-3 and TRBJ2-5, with D unresolved. The DNA end lines up better with TRBJ2-1; the J call may be wrong. The germline V gene encodes CDR1 SGHNT and CDR2 YENEEA. The CDR3 is made up of 11 amino acids. This chain's CDR3 is CASDPGDEQFF. The DNA of the CDR3 is TGTGCCAGCGACCCTGGGGATGAGCAGTTCTTC.

Details on this clonotype: Just one base apart from a much larger clone, this may be a read error. The genes are TRBV18 and TRBJ1-5; D might be TRBD1 (6 bases). The CDR3 contains 16 residues. Trimming took 3 bases from V and 9 from J, leaving 21 bases between them. Germline V gene sequence: CDR1 KGHSH, CDR2 LQKENI. This CDR3 is CASSPDRALTARPQHF. CDR3 DNA: TGTGCCAGCTCACCGGACAGAGCTTTAACTGCTAGGCCCCAGCATTTT.

This clonotype was picked up many times. V gene TRBV6-1 combines with J gene TRBJ2-1; D gene ambiguous. CDR1 is MNHNS, CDR2 SASEGT, per germline. V was shortened by 4 bases and J by 5 bases, with 9 bases between the two germline ends. The CDR3 sequence is 13 residues long. The CDR3 loop reads CASSVHSDNEQFF. For the CDR3, the DNA is TGTGCCAGCAGTGTACACTCGGACAATGAGCAGTTCTTC.

This clonotype has just a few counts. The chain uses TRBV20-1 and TRBJ1-5; TRBD1 might be the D (5 bases). The CDR3 extends over 14 amino acids. With 4 bases removed from V and 1 base from J, the gap between germline ends came to 11 bases. Germline CDR1 and CDR2: DFQATT and SNEGSKA (reference sequence). The CDR3 DNA follows: TGCAGTGCTAAGGGGCAGGTCAGCAATCAGCCCCAGCATTTT. Residues: CSAKGQVSNQPQHF.

V and J are TRBV5-8 and TRBJ1-6; no clear D. The length of the CDR3 is 16 residues. The V gene's germline CDR1 is SGHTS and CDR2 YDEGEE. V was clipped by 0 bases and J by 0 bases, with 7 bases between them. Written as DNA, the CDR3 is TGTGCCAGCAGCTTGGACTCCAGCTCCTATAATTCACCCCTCCACTTT. It codes for CASSLDSSSYNSPLHF. The full variable domain, in which reference TRBV5-8 and TRBJ1-6 provide the parts outside the CDR3, is EAGVTQSPTHLIKTRGQQATLRCSPISGHTSVYWYQQALGLGLQFLLWYDEGEERNRGNFPPRFSGRQFPNYSSELNVNALELEDSALYLCASSLDSSSYNSPLHFGNGTRLTVT.

Comment on this clonotype: With a much larger clone just one base away, this may be a read error. The chain combines TRBV2 with TRBJ2-1; TRBD1 matches 7 bases. Per the germline V gene, CDR1 is SNHLY and CDR2 is FYNNEI. With 11 bases clipped from V and 13 bases from J, the junction kept 20 bases outside the gene matches. The CDR3 covers 14 residues. CDR3 in DNA: TGTGCCGTATCCAGTGAGGGGGCGTCAGAGACCCAGTTCTTC. It codes for CAVSSEGASETQFF.

CDR3 loop: CASSEAGAEQYF. Written as DNA, the CDR3 is TGTGCCAGCAGTGAAGCTGGGGCTGAGCAGTACTTC. The chain carries TRBV6-1 and TRBJ2-7; D is possibly TRBD1 (5 bases). Trimming took off 0 bases at V and 7 bases at J, with 7 bases between the two ends. Germline V gene data show CDR1 as MNHNS and CDR2 as SASEGT. The CDR3 covers 12 residues.

This chain uses TRBV29-1 with TRBJ1-1, with a possible D match to TRBD1 (5 bases). The CDR3 contains 15 residues. Trimming stripped 4 bases from V and 5 bases from J, with 20 bases between. Germline values: CDR1 SQVTM, CDR2 ANQGSEA. The CDR3 nucleotides are TGCAGCGTTGTAGGGGCCTTCTCAGAGGGGACTGAAGCTTTCTTT. Residues: CSVVGAFSEGTEAFF.

This clonotype showed up just a few times. The chain recombines TRBV6-1 with TRBJ2-6; D gene uncertain. V was pared by 2 bases and J by 3 bases, with 23 bases between. The CDR3 contains 20 residues. Germline CDR1 reads MNHNS; CDR2 reads SASEGT. The CDR3 DNA is TGTGCCAGCAGTGAAAATCCTAGGGCTGGCTTGCTCCATGGGGCCAACGTCCTGACTTTC. It is translated as CASSENPRAGLLHGANVLTF.

This clonotype showed up just a few times. The gene calls are TRBV5-5 and TRBJ2-7; 10 nucleotides align to TRBD2. The CDR3 length is 15 residues. CDR1 is SGHKS and CDR2 is YYEKEE in the germline V gene (reference sequence). The J segment lost 2 bases and the V segment lost 4 bases, leaving 6 bases of the junction unmatched. The CDR3 loop reads CASSTTSGSTYEQYF. CDR3 bases: TGTGCCAGCAGCACGACTAGCGGGTCGACCTACGAGCAGTACTTC. Based on the CDR3 plus reference TRBV5-5 and TRBJ2-7, the full variable domain is DAGVTQSPTHLIKTRGQQVTLRCSPISGHKSVSWYQQVLGQGPQFIFQYYEKEERGRGNFPDRFSARQFPNYSSELNVNALLLGDSALYLCASSTTSGSTYEQYFGPGTRLTVT.

This clonotype was counted many times. This chain links TRBV2 with TRBJ2-3, with 9 bases fitting TRBD2. This CDR3 is built from 13 residues. The germline gives CDR1 SNHLY, CDR2 FYNNEI. Unmatched junction bases numbered 2, after V lost 7 bases and J lost 3 bases. The CDR3 DNA reads as TGTGCCAGCAAGCTAGCGGGGACAGATACGCAGTATTTT. Protein: CASKLAGTDTQYF.

The chain couples TRBV12-3 or TRBV12-4 to TRBJ2-7; 11 nucleotides line up with TRBD2. The CDR3 runs to 14 residues. After removal of 6 bases from V and 3 bases from J, the junction contained 4 bases not matched to a gene. CDR3: CASRPTSGNYEQYF. In DNA form, the CDR3 reads TGTGCCAGCAGGCCGACTAGCGGGAACTACGAGCAGTACTTC.

In its sample, this clonotype was seen once. The rearrangement links TRBV20-1 to TRBJ2-2; 7 bases align to TRBD2. The CDR3 sequence is 15 residues long. CDR1 and CDR2 from the germline V gene are DFQATT and SNEGSKA (reference sequence). V lost 0 bases and J lost 4; bases outside the gene matches: 5. Here the CDR3 reads CSARDSGGFTGELFF. DNA for the CDR3: TGCAGTGCTAGAGATTCGGGGGGTTTCACCGGGGAGCTGTTTTTT.

This clonotype was counted many times. This chain joins TRBV7-9 and TRBJ2-3, with 10 bases lining up with TRBD2. The CDR3 runs to 15 residues. From germline, CDR1 is SEHNR and CDR2 FQNEAQ (reference sequence). With V trimmed by 5 bases and J by 4 bases, 6 bases remained unmatched. CDR3 sequence reads: CASSVPGLAPDTQYF. CDR3 sequence (DNA): TGTGCCAGCAGCGTACCGGGACTAGCGCCAGATACGCAGTATTTT.

The table lists this clonotype with many counts. The chain links TRBV18 to TRBJ2-1; 8 nucleotides match TRBD2. Germline V lookup: CDR1 KGHSH, CDR2 LQKENI. Unmatched junction bases numbered 5, after V lost 2 bases and J lost 14 bases. This CDR3 has 12 amino acids. The CDR3: CASSPSGTSKFF. Written as DNA, the CDR3 is TGTGCCAGCTCACCAAGCGGGACTAGTAAGTTCTTC.

This clonotype was detected many times. This rearrangement joins TRBV11-2 to TRBJ2-5, with D perhaps matching TRBD1 (5 bases). V gave up 5 bases and J gave up 3 bases, with 10 bases separating them. From germline, CDR1 is SGHAT and CDR2 FQNNGV. The CDR3 has 13 residues. The CDR3 region is CASSRSGKETQYF. The CDR3 DNA follows: TGTGCCAGCAGCCGCTCAGGGAAAGAGACCCAGTACTTC.

This clonotype was observed many times. Here the CDR3 DNA reads TGTGCCAGCAGTTCTCCCCGCCTTGGGAATCCCACCGATCCGGTGAACACTGAAGCTTTCTTT. Encoded protein: CASSSPRLGNPTDPVNTEAFF. J is TRBJ1-1 and V is TRBV12-3 or TRBV12-4; no definite D call. The CDR3 extends over 21 amino acids. The V end was cut by 4 bases, the J end by 0 bases, with 30 bases between.

This clonotype came up many times. The chain carries TRBV6-5 and TRBJ1-6; 10 bases line up with TRBD1. Unmatched junction bases numbered 5, after V lost 4 bases and J lost 8 bases. CDR1 and CDR2 (germline): MNHEY, SVGAGI. The CDR3 length is 15 residues. Here the CDR3 reads CASSFDRGRDSPLHF. The CDR3 DNA sequence: TGTGCCAGCAGTTTCGACAGGGGGCGAGATTCACCCCTCCACTTT.

This clonotype was counted at least ten times. The chain employs TRBV27 and TRBJ2-1, with D possibly matching TRBD1 (5 bases). V was trimmed by 6 bases and J by 6 bases, leaving 18 bases between them. Per the germline V gene, CDR1 is MNHEY and CDR2 is SMNVEV (reference sequence). The CDR3 length is 15 residues. This CDR3 is CASSVNQGRGNEQFF. CDR3 coding DNA: TGTGCCAGCAGCGTTAACCAGGGAAGAGGCAATGAGCAGTTCTTC.

This clonotype was counted at least ten times. This chain uses TRBV7-9 with TRBJ1-2, with D perhaps TRBD1 (6 bases). The CDR3 totals 14 residues. V lost 2 bases and J 1 base, leaving 8 bases between the germline ends. Germline CDR1 is SEHNR and CDR2 is FQNEAQ (reference sequence). The CDR3 DNA reads TGTGCCAGCAGCTTACAGGGGAATAACTATGGCTACACCTTC. Amino acids: CASSLQGNNYGYTF.

This clonotype has at least ten counts. The chain recombines TRBV28 with TRBJ1-1; D is unresolved. Germline V gene data show CDR1 as MDHEN and CDR2 as SYDVKM. The germline V and J ends were trimmed by 5 bases and 6 bases, with 16 bases remaining between them. The CDR3 runs 14 residues. CDR3 DNA sequence: TGTGCCAGCAGTCCACCCCCCTCGAGGTCTGAAGCTTTCTTT. It yields the protein CASSPPPSRSEAFF.

This clonotype was seen a few times. The chain combines TRBV6-2 or TRBV6-3 with TRBJ1-1; TRBD1 agrees at 9 bases. J lost 5 bases, V lost 6 bases, and 7 bases had no gene match. The CDR3 contains 14 residues. CDR1 and CDR2 (germline): MNHEY, SVGEGT. This chain's CDR3 is CASSRDRDSTEAFF. The CDR3 nucleotides are TGTGCCAGCAGCAGGGACAGGGATTCGACTGAAGCTTTCTTT.

This clonotype appeared many times. This chain links TRBV18 with TRBJ2-3; perhaps TRBD1 as D (6 bases). Germline V gives CDR1 KGHSH, CDR2 LQKENI. The V gene lost 4 bases and the J gene lost 4 bases, with 12 bases spanning the gap. This CDR3 has 14 amino acids. The CDR3 sequence is CASSLHAGADTQYF. In nucleotides, the CDR3 is TGTGCCAGCTCACTCCACGCAGGGGCAGATACGCAGTATTTT.

This clonotype was seen a few times. The V gene is TRBV4-1, the J gene TRBJ1-4; 11 positions agree with TRBD1. J was trimmed by 4 bases and V by 4 bases; bases with no gene match: 5. The germline V gene encodes CDR1 MGHRA and CDR2 YSYEKL. This CDR3 has 16 residues. For the CDR3, the DNA is TGCGCCAGCAGCCGCGGACAGGGGGCGGGTAATGAAAAACTGTTTTTT. Protein sequence: CASSRGQGAGNEKLFF.

This clonotype has at least ten counts. The V and J genes are TRBV7-2 and TRBJ2-6; possible D gene TRBD1, 6 bases. From germline, CDR1 is SGHTA and CDR2 FQGNSA. This CDR3 contains 18 residues. V was pared by 5 bases and J by 0 bases, with 17 bases between. The CDR3 protein is CASSAGRGTNSGANVLTF. The CDR3 DNA sequence: TGTGCCAGCAGCGCCGGAAGGGGGACGAACTCTGGGGCCAACGTCCTGACTTTC.

Ten or more counts support this clonotype. The chain combines TRBV6-5 with TRBJ1-6; 7 bases align to TRBD1. Looked up from germline, CDR1 is MNHEY and CDR2 is SVGAGI. Trimming at V came to 0 bases and at J to 10 bases, leaving 6 bases not matched to a gene. CDR3 length: 15 residues. The CDR3 nucleotides are TGTGCCAGCAGTTACTCTCACAGGGGTTTCTCACCCCTCCACTTT. This translates into CASSYSHRGFSPLHF.